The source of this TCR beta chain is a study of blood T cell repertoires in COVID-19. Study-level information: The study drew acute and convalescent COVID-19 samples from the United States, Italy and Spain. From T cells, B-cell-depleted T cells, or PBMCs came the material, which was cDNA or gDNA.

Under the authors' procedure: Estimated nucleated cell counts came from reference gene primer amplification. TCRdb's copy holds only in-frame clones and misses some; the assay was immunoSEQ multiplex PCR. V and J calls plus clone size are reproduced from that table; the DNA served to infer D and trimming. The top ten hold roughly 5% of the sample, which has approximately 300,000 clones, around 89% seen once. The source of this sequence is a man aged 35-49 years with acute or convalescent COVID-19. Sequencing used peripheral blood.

The CDR3 region has the DNA TGCGCCAGCAGCTCTAGCCAAAACGCCTACAATGAGCAGTTCTTC. Translated: CASSSSQNAYNEQFF. The chain carries TRBV5-1 and TRBJ2-1; a possible D gene is TRBD2 (5 bases). Germline V gives CDR1 SGHRS, CDR2 YFSETQ. This CDR3 is 15 amino acids long. V was clipped by 3 bases and J by 2 bases, with 12 bases between them.